This entry lists 19 T cell receptor beta chains sequenced from one sample in a study of vaccination and CD4 T cells after COVID-19. Cultured CD4+ T-cell DNA underwent Oncomine TCR Beta short-read sequencing. TCRdb re-analysed the PCR reads in MiXCR, keeping a single row per CDR3 protein. This sample has about 4,400 distinct CDR3 sequences; roughly a third occur once, and the top ten carry roughly 56%. Their target antigens are unknown. As to treatment: roughly 10-day PBMC culture with coronavirus spike peptide pools or control peptides (ViraFEST assay). Sequenced material: CD4+ T cells from blood, cultured in vitro, taken after SARS-CoV-2 vaccination. The source is a human donor who had recovered from COVID-19.

This clonotype was seen a few times. This chain joins TRBV20-1 and TRBJ2-3; the D gene is possibly TRBD2 (6 bases). Germline V gene sequence: CDR1 DFQATT, CDR2 SNEGSKA (reference sequence). Trimming removed 5 bases at V and 1 base at J, with 16 bases between. The CDR3 spans 15 residues. The CDR3 reads CSALLPGLGTDTQYF. The CDR3 DNA reads as TGCAGTGCTCTACTCCCGGGACTTGGCACAGATACGCAGTATTTT.

The table lists this clonotype with a few counts. J is TRBJ2-2 and V is TRBV19; D possibly corresponds to TRBD1 (6 bases). V lost 6 bases, J lost 2 bases, and 16 bases lay in between. CDR3 length: 16 amino acids. The germline V gene has CDR1 LNHDA and CDR2 SQIVND (reference sequence). The CDR3 sequence: CASRDHRAPNTGELFF. The CDR3 nucleotides are TGTGCCAGTAGGGACCACAGGGCCCCTAACACCGGGGAGCTGTTTTTT. Filled out from reference TRBV19 and TRBJ2-2, the complete variable domain reads DGGITQSPKYLFRKEGQNVTLSCEQNLNHDAMYWYRQDPGQGLRLIYYSQIVNDFQKGDIAEGYSVSREKKESFPLTVTSAQKNPTAFYLCASRDHRAPNTGELFFGEGSRLTVL.

This clonotype was observed a handful of times. The chain carries TRBV30 and TRBJ1-2; D uncertain. The germline V and J ends were trimmed by 2 bases and 7 bases, with 14 bases remaining between them. The CDR3 sequence is 13 residues long. Germline values: CDR1 GTSNPN, CDR2 SVGIG (reference sequence). The CDR3: CAWSRLTVVGYTF. The CDR3 DNA is TGTGCCTGGAGTCGCCTAACGGTGGTTGGCTACACCTTC.

The V call is TRBV2, the J call TRBJ1-3; D not certain. Trimming cost V 7 bases and J 0 bases, with 13 bases left between them. There are 15 residues in the CDR3. Germline lookup yields CDR1 SNHLY and CDR2 FYNNEI. For the CDR3, the DNA is TGTGCCAGCACCGGCAGGCCCAGCTCTGGAAACACCATATATTTT. Its protein is CASTGRPSSGNTIYF.

The V call is TRBV7-2, the J call TRBJ2-3, with TRBD2 matching over 12 bases. In germline, CDR1 is SGHTA, CDR2 FQGNSA. This CDR3 has 17 amino acids. The V segment lost 2 bases and the J segment 0 bases; nucleotides outside the gene matches: 3. The CDR3 loop reads CASSLTSGGSSTDTQYF. CDR3 sequence (DNA): TGTGCCAGCAGCTTAACTAGCGGGGGGTCTAGCACAGATACGCAGTATTTT.

The chain couples TRBV5-1 to TRBJ2-2, with TRBD1 matching 7 bases. The junction had 9 bases not matched to a gene; V was cut back by 2 bases and J by 5 bases. The CDR3 covers 16 residues. Looked up from germline, CDR1 is SGHRS and CDR2 is YFSETQ. The chain's CDR3 is CASSFGDSRITGELFF. Here the CDR3 DNA reads TGCGCCAGCAGCTTCGGGGACAGTAGGATAACCGGGGAGCTGTTTTTT.

The V and J genes are TRBV11-2 and TRBJ2-7, with D unresolved. Germline assignment: CDR1 SGHAT and CDR2 FQNNGV. The germline V and J ends were trimmed by 0 bases and 0 bases, with 6 bases remaining between them. CDR3 length: 14 residues. Here the CDR3 reads CASSLDNYSYEQYF. In DNA form, the CDR3 reads TGTGCCAGCAGCTTAGACAACTACTCCTACGAGCAGTACTTC.

The V and J genes are TRBV28 and TRBJ2-3; D gene ambiguous. The CDR3 covers 15 residues. V was pared by 5 bases and J by 0 bases, with 12 bases between. Germline V lookup: CDR1 MDHEN, CDR2 SYDVKM. CDR3 loop: CASSTAPPSTDTQYF. CDR3 nucleotides: TGTGCCAGCAGTACCGCTCCGCCTAGCACAGATACGCAGTATTTT.

The chain carries TRBV2 and TRBJ2-5, with a possible D match to TRBD1 (5 bases). Germline CDR1 SNHLY, CDR2 FYNNEI. Trimming took 7 bases from V and 2 from J, leaving 8 bases between them. The CDR3 runs to 12 residues. CDR3 residues: CASKDRQETQYF. Written as DNA, the CDR3 is TGTGCCAGCAAAGACAGACAAGAGACCCAGTACTTC.

The chain has TRBV7-6 and TRBJ1-1, with 7 bases that match TRBD1. CDR1 is SGHVS, CDR2 FNYEAQ, per germline. The CDR3 has 15 residues. With V trimmed by 5 bases and J by 3 bases, 9 bases remained unmatched. The CDR3 sequence: CASSASDRVDTEAFF. The CDR3 DNA is TGTGCCAGCAGCGCTTCCGACAGGGTGGACACTGAAGCTTTCTTT.

This clonotype was seen a handful of times. The V and J genes are TRBV15 and TRBJ1-5; D may be TRBD1 (5 bases). V lost 0 bases and J lost 7, with 13 bases in between. This CDR3 is built from 15 residues. CDR1 is LNHNV, CDR2 YYDKDF, per germline (reference sequence). CDR3 amino acids: CATSRDWQGGQPQHF. The CDR3 DNA sequence: TGTGCCACCAGCAGAGATTGGCAGGGAGGACAGCCCCAGCATTTT.

This chain links TRBV28 with TRBJ1-3; no firm D call. Germline V gene lookup returns CDR1 MDHEN and CDR2 SYDVKM. The CDR3 is 14 residues long. V lost 5 bases and J lost 3, with 11 bases in between. CDR3 sequence: CASSRTARGNTIYF. DNA for the CDR3: TGTGCCAGCAGTAGGACGGCACGTGGAAACACCATATATTTT.

This chain connects TRBV7-2 to TRBJ2-5, with 7 bases lining up with TRBD2. Germline-derived CDR1 and CDR2 are SGHTA and FQGNSA. The CDR3 is made up of 15 amino acids. J gave up 3 bases and V 5 bases, and 9 bases lay outside the gene matches. CDR3 in amino acids: CASSPGGRGEETQYF. Written as DNA, the CDR3 is TGTGCCAGCAGCCCCGGTGGGAGGGGCGAAGAGACCCAGTACTTC.

This sequence joins TRBV24-1 and TRBJ1-5; the D is unclear. Trimming pared 2 bases from V and 7 bases from J, leaving 5 bases between. The CDR3 has 12 amino acids. Germline V gene data show CDR1 as KGHDR and CDR2 as SFDVKD. CDR3 amino acids: CATSDSGQPQHF. CDR3 coding DNA: TGTGCCACCAGTGATTCGGGACAGCCCCAGCATTTT.

This chain joins TRBV15 and TRBJ2-1; 8 bases agree with TRBD2. J lost 0 bases, V lost 2 bases, and 3 bases had no gene match. The CDR3 sequence is 16 residues long. In germline, CDR1 is LNHNV, CDR2 YYDKDF (reference sequence). The CDR3, as DNA: TGTGCCACCAGCAGACTAACTAGCGGCTCCTACAATGAGCAGTTCTTC. It specifies CATSRLTSGSYNEQFF.

The J gene is TRBJ2-2, the V gene TRBV2, with D possibly matching TRBD1 (6 bases). Germline values: CDR1 SNHLY, CDR2 FYNNEI. The CDR3 length is 12 residues. V was trimmed by 6 bases and J by 6 bases, leaving 8 bases between them. Here the CDR3 DNA reads TGTGCCAGCAGCACAGGGCCCGGGGAGCTGTTTTTT. Its translation: CASSTGPGELFF. Full variable domain (missing parts from reference TRBV2 and TRBJ2-2): EPEVTQTPSHQVTQMGQEVILRCVPISNHLYFYWYRQILGQKVEFLVSFYNNEISEKSEIFDDQFSVERPDGSNFTLKIRSTKLEDSAMYFCASSTGPGELFFGEGSRLTVL.

This rearrangement joins TRBV18 to TRBJ1-1; possible D gene TRBD1, 5 bases. V dropped 6 bases and J dropped 5 bases, with 19 bases sitting between them. CDR3 size: 15 residues. Germline V gene sequence: CDR1 KGHSH, CDR2 LQKENI. In nucleotides, the CDR3 is TGTGCCAGCTCCCCGGGGGAGTTCAGGCGGACTGAAGCTTTCTTT. Amino acid sequence: CASSPGEFRRTEAFF.

The chain employs TRBV2 and TRBJ2-7, with D perhaps matching TRBD1 (5 bases). CDR3 size: 11 residues. Trimming stripped 6 bases from V and 5 bases from J, with 8 bases between. The germline V gene has CDR1 SNHLY and CDR2 FYNNEI. DNA of the CDR3: TGTGCCAGCAGGCAGGGCCACGAGCAGTACTTC. This sequence encodes CASRQGHEQYF. The full variable domain, its missing parts supplied by reference TRBV2 and TRBJ2-7, is EPEVTQTPSHQVTQMGQEVILRCVPISNHLYFYWYRQILGQKVEFLVSFYNNEISEKSEIFDDQFSVERPDGSNFTLKIRSTKLEDSAMYFCASRQGHEQYFGPGTRLTVT.

This clonotype was detected a few times. This sequence joins TRBV6-5 and TRBJ2-1; D remains unclear. Between the trimmed V and J ends, which lost 2 bases and 0 bases, there was a span of 2 bases. The CDR3 spans 13 residues. Germline V gene data show CDR1 as MNHEY and CDR2 as SVGAGI. The chain's CDR3 is CASSYDSYNEQFF. The CDR3 bases are TGTGCCAGCAGTTACGACTCCTACAATGAGCAGTTCTTC.